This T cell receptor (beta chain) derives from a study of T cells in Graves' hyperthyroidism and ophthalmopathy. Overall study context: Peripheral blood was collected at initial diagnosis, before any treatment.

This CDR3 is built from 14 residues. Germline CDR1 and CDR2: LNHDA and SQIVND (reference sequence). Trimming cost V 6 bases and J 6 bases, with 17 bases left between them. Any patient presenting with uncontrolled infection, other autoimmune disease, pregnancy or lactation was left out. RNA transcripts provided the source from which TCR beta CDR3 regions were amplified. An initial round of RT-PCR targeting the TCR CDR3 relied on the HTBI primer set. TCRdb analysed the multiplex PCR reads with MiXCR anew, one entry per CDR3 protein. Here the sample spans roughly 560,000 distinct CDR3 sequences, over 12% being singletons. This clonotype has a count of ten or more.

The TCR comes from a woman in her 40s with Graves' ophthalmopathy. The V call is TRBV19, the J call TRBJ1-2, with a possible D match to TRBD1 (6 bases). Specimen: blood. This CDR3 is CASREEGVIDGYTF. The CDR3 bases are TGTGCCAGTAGAGAAGAGGGGGTGATTGATGGCTACACCTTC.